This T cell receptor beta chain came from a study of T cell repertoires in cytomegalovirus infection. Study-level information: Shared public TCR beta signatures pointed to both CMV infection and a matching HLA type.

TCRdb re-analysed the reads in MiXCR, keeping a single row per CDR3 protein. The sample lists tens of thousands of distinct CDR3 sequences, 20% to 25% occurring once. The CDR3 runs 13 residues. The V gene's germline CDR1 is MNHNS and CDR2 SASEGT. V was clipped by 3 bases and J by 11 bases, with 16 bases between them. Findings and caveats of the study: Identification of carriers of CMV plus the relevant HLA was achieved through cumulative public TCR beta family frequency.

This clonotype was recorded many times. What it binds is not known. J is TRBJ1-1 and V is TRBV6-1; D gene unclear. The sample consisted of PBMCs, sequenced either directly or after in vitro stimulation (not recorded which). This TCR was recovered from a human donor in good health (CMV status not recorded). Some clones in this sample may be carry-over from other donors' samples. The chain's CDR3 is CASSEVPSGSAFF. The DNA of the CDR3 is TGTGCCAGCAGTGAGGTCCCCTCGGGGTCGGCTTTCTTT.